This is a list of T cell receptor beta chains from one sample in a study of shared T cell receptors in the human thymus. Assay: immunoSEQ multiplex PCR; the TCRdb copy retains only in-frame clones and omits some. The sample records about 710,000 clones, 70% to 90% being singletons. Separately, the same data were catalogued under a study of human thymus T cells.

Specimen: thymocytes. The receptors stem from a boy less than two years old with a congenital heart defect. CDR3s include the opening cysteine and the closing phenylalanine or tryptophan. Fields, in order: clone size, D gene, V gene, J gene, CDR3 DNA, CDR3 protein. D genes are given only for firm matches. The size field is filled for only some rows; it gives once, few, many or a size class.

few,-,TRBV18,TRBJ2-7,TGTGCCAGCTCATTTGGAGGGTCTCAGGAGCAGTACTTC,CASSFGGSQEQYF
-,-,TRBV6-5,TRBJ1-5,TGTGCCAGCAGGCAAGGAGGAGGCAATCAGCCCCAGCATTTT,CASRQGGGNQPQHF
-,TRBD1,TRBV6-5,TRBJ1-2,TGTGCCACAAAACAGGGACAGGGCAGTGGCTACACCTTC,CATKQGQGSGYTF
-,TRBD1,TRBV15,TRBJ1-2,TGTGCCACCAGCACCAAGACAGGGCCCTATGGCTACACCTTC,CATSTKTGPYGYTF
-,-,TRBV5-1,TRBJ2-1,TGCGCCACGCGCGGGGCCAATGAGCAGTTCTTC,CATRGANEQFF
once,TRBD1,TRBV6-1,TRBJ1-3,TGTGCCAGCGCTGGGGACAGGGCTTCTGGAAACACCATATATTTT,CASAGDRASGNTIYF
-,-,TRBV6-5,TRBJ1-3,TGTGCCAGCACTGGGGCAGGCCACTCTGGAAACACCATATATTTT,CASTGAGHSGNTIYF
-,TRBD1,TRBV29-1,TRBJ2-1,TGCAGCGTAACCGTTATACGGGACAGGGGAAATGAGCAGTTCTTC,CSVTVIRDRGNEQFF
-,-,TRBV6-1,TRBJ2-1,TGTGCCAGCGAAGGGAGCAATGAGCAGTTCTTC,CASEGSNEQFF
-,TRBD1,TRBV28,TRBJ1-5,TGTGCCAGCATTACTGGTGGGACAGGTGACCCCAATCAGCCCCAGCATTTT,CASITGGTGDPNQPQHF